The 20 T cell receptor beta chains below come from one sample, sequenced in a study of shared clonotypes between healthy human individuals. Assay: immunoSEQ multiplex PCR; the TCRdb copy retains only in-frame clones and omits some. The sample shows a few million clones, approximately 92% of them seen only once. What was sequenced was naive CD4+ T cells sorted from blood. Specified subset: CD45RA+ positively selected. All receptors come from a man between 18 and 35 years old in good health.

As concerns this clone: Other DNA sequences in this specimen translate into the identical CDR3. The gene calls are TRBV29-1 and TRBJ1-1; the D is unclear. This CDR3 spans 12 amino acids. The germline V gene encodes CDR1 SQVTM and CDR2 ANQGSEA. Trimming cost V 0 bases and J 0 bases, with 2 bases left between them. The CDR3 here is CSVEDLNTEAFF. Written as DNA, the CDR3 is TGCAGCGTTGAAGACCTGAACACTGAAGCTTTCTTT.

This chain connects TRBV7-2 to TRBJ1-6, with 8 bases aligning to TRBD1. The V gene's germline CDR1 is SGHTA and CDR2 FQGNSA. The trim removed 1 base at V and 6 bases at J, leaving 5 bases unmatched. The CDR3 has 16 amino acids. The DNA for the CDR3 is TGTGCCAGCAGCTTAGGGACAGGGCTTGGTAATTCACCCCTCCACTTT. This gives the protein CASSLGTGLGNSPLHF.

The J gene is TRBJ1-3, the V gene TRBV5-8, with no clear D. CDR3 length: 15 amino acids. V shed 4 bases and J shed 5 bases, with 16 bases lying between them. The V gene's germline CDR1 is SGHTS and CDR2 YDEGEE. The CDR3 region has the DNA TGTGCCAGCAGCACCCCGGGTCTCCTGCGAAACACCATATATTTT. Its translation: CASSTPGLLRNTIYF.

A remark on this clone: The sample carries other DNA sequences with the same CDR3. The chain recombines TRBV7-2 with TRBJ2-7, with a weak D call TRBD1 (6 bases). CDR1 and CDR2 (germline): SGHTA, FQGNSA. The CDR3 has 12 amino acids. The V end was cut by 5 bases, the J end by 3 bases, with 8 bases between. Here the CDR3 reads CASSATGYEQYF. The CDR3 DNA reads TGTGCCAGCAGCGCGACAGGCTACGAGCAGTACTTC.

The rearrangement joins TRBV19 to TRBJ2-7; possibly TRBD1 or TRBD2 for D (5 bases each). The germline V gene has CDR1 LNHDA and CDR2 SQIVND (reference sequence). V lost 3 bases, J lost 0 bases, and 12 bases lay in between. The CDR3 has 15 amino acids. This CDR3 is CASSIAAGSSYEQYF. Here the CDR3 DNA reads TGTGCCAGTAGTATCGCGGCAGGGAGCTCCTACGAGCAGTACTTC.

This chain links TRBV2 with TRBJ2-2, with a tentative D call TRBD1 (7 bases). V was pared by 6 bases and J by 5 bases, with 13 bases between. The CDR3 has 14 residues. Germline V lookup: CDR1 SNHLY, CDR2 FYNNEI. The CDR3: CASREGAGTGELFF. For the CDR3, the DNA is TGTGCCAGCAGAGAGGGGGCGGGAACCGGGGAGCTGTTTTTT.

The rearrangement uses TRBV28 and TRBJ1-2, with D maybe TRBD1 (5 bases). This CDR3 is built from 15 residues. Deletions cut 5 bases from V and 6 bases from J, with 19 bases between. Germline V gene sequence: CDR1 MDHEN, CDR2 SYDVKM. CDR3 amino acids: CASSPSGLKWDGYTF. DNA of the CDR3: TGTGCCAGCAGTCCCTCGGGACTTAAATGGGATGGCTACACCTTC.

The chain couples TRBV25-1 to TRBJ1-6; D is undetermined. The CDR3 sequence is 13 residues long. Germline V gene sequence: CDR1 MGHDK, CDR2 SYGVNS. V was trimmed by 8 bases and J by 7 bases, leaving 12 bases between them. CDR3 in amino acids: CASAPEANSPLHF. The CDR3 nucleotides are TGTGCCAGCGCCCCCGAGGCCAATTCACCCCTCCACTTT. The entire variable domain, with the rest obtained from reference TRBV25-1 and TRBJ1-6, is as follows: EADIYQTPRYLVIGTGKKITLECSQTMGHDKMYWYQQDPGMELHLIHYSYGVNSTEKGDLSSESTVSRIRTEHFPLTLESARPSHTSQYLCASAPEANSPLHFGNGTRLTVT.

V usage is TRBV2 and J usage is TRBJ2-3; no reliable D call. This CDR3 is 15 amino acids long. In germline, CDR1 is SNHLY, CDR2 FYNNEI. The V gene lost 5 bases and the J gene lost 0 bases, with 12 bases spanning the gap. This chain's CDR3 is CASSLDGLSTDTQYF. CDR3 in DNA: TGTGCCAGCAGTTTGGACGGGCTTAGCACAGATACGCAGTATTTT.

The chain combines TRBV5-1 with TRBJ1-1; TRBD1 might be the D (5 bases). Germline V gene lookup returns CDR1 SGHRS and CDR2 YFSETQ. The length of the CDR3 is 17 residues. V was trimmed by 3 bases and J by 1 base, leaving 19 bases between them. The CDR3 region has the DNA TGCGCCAGCAGCTCAGGCGGGACGGCGACTGGGAACACTGAAGCTTTCTTT. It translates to CASSSGGTATGNTEAFF. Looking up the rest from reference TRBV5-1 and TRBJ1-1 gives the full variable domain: KAGVTQTPRYLIKTRGQQVTLSCSPISGHRSVSWYQQTPGQGLQFLFEYFSETQRNKGNFPGRFSGRQFSNSRSEMNVSTLELGDSALYLCASSSGGTATGNTEAFFGQGTRLTVV.

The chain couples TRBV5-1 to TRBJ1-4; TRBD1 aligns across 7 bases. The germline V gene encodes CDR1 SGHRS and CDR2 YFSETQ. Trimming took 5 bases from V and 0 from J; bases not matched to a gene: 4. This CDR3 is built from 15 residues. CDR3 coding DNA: TGCGCCAGCAGAACGACAGGGACAACTAATGAAAAACTGTTTTTT. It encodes CASRTTGTTNEKLFF. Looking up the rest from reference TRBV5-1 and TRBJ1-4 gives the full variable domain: KAGVTQTPRYLIKTRGQQVTLSCSPISGHRSVSWYQQTPGQGLQFLFEYFSETQRNKGNFPGRFSGRQFSNSRSEMNVSTLELGDSALYLCASRTTGTTNEKLFFGSGTQLSVL.

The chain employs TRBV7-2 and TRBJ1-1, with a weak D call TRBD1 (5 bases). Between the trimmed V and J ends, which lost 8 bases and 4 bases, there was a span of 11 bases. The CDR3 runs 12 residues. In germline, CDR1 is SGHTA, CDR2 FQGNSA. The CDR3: CASAGDATEAFF. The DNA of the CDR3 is TGTGCCAGCGCGGGGGATGCCACTGAAGCTTTCTTT.

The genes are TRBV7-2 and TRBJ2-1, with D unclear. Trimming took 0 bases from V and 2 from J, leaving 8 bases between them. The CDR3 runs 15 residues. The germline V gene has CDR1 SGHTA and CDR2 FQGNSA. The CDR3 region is CASSLAFGAYNEQFF. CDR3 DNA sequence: TGTGCCAGCAGCTTAGCGTTCGGAGCCTACAATGAGCAGTTCTTC. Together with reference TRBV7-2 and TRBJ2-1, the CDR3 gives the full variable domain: GAGVSQSPSNKVTEKGKDVELRCDPISGHTALYWYRQSLGQGLEFLIYFQGNSAPDKSGLPSDRFSAERTGGSVSTLTIQRTQQEDSAVYLCASSLAFGAYNEQFFGPGTRLTVL.

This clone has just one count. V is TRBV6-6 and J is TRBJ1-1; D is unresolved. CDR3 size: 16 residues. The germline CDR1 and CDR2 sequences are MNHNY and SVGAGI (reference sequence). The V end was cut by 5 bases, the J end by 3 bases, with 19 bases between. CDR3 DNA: TGTGCCAGCAGTCGGACGGGAAGACCCGGTGACACTGAAGCTTTCTTT. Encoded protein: CASSRTGRPGDTEAFF.

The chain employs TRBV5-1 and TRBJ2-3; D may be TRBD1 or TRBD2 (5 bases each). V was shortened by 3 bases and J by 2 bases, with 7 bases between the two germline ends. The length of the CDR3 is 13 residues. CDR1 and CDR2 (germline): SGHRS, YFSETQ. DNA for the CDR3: TGCGCCAGCAGCTGGGGGTACACAGATACGCAGTATTTT. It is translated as CASSWGYTDTQYF. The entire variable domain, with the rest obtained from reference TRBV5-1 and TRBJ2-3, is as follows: KAGVTQTPRYLIKTRGQQVTLSCSPISGHRSVSWYQQTPGQGLQFLFEYFSETQRNKGNFPGRFSGRQFSNSRSEMNVSTLELGDSALYLCASSWGYTDTQYFGPGTRLTVL.

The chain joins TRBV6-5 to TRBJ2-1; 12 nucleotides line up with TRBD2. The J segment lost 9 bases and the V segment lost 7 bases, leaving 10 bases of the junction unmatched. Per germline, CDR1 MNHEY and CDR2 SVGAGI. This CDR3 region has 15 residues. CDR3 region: CASIGLAGGPPEQFF. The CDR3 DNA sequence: TGTGCCAGCATTGGGCTAGCGGGAGGGCCGCCTGAGCAGTTCTTC.

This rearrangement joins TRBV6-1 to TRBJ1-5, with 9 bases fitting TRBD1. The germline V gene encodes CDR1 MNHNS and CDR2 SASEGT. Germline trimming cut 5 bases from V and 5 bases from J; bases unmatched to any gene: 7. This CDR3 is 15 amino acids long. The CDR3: CASSLTGGTYQPQHF. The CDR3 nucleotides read TGTGCCAGCAGTCTGACAGGGGGGACTTATCAGCCCCAGCATTTT.

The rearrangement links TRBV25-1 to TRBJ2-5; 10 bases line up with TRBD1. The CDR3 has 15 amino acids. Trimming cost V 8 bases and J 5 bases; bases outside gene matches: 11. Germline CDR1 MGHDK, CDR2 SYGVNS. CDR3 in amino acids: CASRILTGGLETQYF. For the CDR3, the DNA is TGTGCCAGCCGGATATTGACAGGGGGCTTGGAGACCCAGTACTTC.

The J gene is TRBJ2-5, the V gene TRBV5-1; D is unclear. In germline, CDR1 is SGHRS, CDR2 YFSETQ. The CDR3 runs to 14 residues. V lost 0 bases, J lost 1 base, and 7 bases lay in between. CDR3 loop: CASSLALVQETQYF. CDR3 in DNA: TGCGCCAGCAGCTTGGCCCTCGTCCAAGAGACCCAGTACTTC.

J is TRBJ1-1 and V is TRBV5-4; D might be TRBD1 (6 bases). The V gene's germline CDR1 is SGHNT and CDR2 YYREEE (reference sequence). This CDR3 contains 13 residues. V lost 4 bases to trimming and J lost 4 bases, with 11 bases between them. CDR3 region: CASSTGQSTEAFF. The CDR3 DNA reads TGTGCCAGCAGCACCGGACAGTCCACTGAAGCTTTCTTT.